The clone carrying this T cell receptor (beta chain) was recorded a few times. Its antigen is not known. Individual cDNA molecules received unique molecular identifiers in the library. Using its own MiXCR run on the RACE reads, TCRdb lists one record per CDR3 protein. The sample includes around 250,000 distinct CDR3 sequences, about 9% of them seen just once. As for time point: pre-sensitization, week 0. The treatment is: therapeutic diphenylcyclopropenone sensitization with weekly scalp DPC. The template was total RNA from unfractionated whole blood. This sample is part of a study of human T cells and chemical hapten exposure. Overall study findings and caveats: No change in TCRs above 1 in 1000 frequency was produced by DPC sensitization. Versus controls, expanded TCRs had significantly more large CDR3 similarity clusters.

Trimming removed 3 bases from V and 7 bases from J, with 15 bases in between. In germline, CDR1 is LGHNA, CDR2 YNFKEQ. There are 15 residues in the CDR3. The input for sequencing was whole blood, taken in connection with sensitization to the hapten diphenylcyclopropenone (DPC). The rearrangement uses TRBV4-2 and TRBJ2-2; a possible D gene is TRBD1 (5 bases). This TCR was sampled from a woman aged 40 to 50 with alopecia areata. Some clones in this sample may be carry-over from other donors' samples. Here the CDR3 DNA reads TGTGCCAGCAGCCAGGAACTTCAGGGTAACGGGGAGCTGTTTTTT. The encoded protein is CASSQELQGNGELFF.